The clone carrying this T cell receptor (beta chain) was detected many times. The sample originates from a study of T cells in Graves' hyperthyroidism and ophthalmopathy. TCR beta CDR3 regions were amplified from RNA. HTBI primers were the set used in a first-round RT-PCR of the TCR CDR3. MiXCR, applied by TCRdb to the multiplex PCR reads, yields one record per CDR3 protein. The table has hundreds of thousands of distinct CDR3 sequences, over 15% seen once; the top ten hold approximately 18%. Per the germline V gene, CDR1 is SGHNT and CDR2 is YENEEA. The CDR3 totals 16 residues. Trimming removed 5 bases from V and 2 bases from J, with 16 bases in between.

The TCR comes from a woman aged 18-29 years with Graves' hyperthyroidism. The sample taken for sequencing was blood. The V gene is TRBV11-3, the J gene TRBJ2-1; D tentatively reads TRBD1 or TRBD2 (5 bases each). The CDR3 here is CASSQGPRGAYNEQFF. As DNA, the CDR3 is TGTGCCAGCAGCCAGGGACCGCGAGGTGCCTACAATGAGCAGTTCTTC.